This entry is about one TCR beta chain. The antigen is unknown. The data were obtained in a study of shared clonotypes between healthy human individuals. General study points: In general, naive subsets displayed greater estimated richness than memory subsets did.

Produced via immunoSEQ multiplex PCR; TCRdb's table is partial and in-frame only. The sample records about 1.5 million clones, roughly 95% being singletons. The clonotype was recovered from a man aged 25 to 40 in good health. The sample taken for sequencing was naive CD4+ T cells sorted from blood. Subset meaning: CD45RA+ positively selected.

The CDR3, as DNA: TGTGCCATCAGGCCGGGACCCGACTTGGATGAGCAGTTCTTC. It codes for CAIRPGPDLDEQFF. V gene TRBV10-3 combines with J gene TRBJ2-1; TRBD1 or TRBD2 may be the D gene (5 bases each). CDR3 length: 14 amino acids. The V end was cut by 6 bases, the J end by 8 bases, with 17 bases between. Germline V gene data show CDR1 as ENHRY and CDR2 as SYGVKD.